What follows is one T cell receptor beta chain and its context. Antigen: not known. Losses at the gene ends were 5 bases for V and 3 bases for J; bases not matched to a gene: 12. The CDR3 length is 17 residues. Looked up from germline, CDR1 is SGHTA and CDR2 is FQGNSA. The sample originates from a study of T cell responses to AZD1222 COVID-19 vaccine. Study results and limitations: Two doses of AZD1222 preceded a rise in Spike-specific TCR breadth and depth. Clonal diversity was possibly underestimated; the donors were predominantly white British and more often female. Spike was spanned by vaccine-associated CD4 TCRs, which were dominant at 160-218 and 743-854. Close to half of all spike-specific TCRs reportedly target regions of the variants that are unmutated.

Libraries were prepared by immunoSEQ multiplex PCR; TCRdb keeps only in-frame clonotypes and omits some of them. The table shows approximately 100,000 clones, with approximately 84% occurring only once. This sequence originates from an adult in good health. V and J are TRBV7-2 and TRBJ2-1, with 8 positions matching TRBD2. Here the sequenced sample was peripheral blood, taken on day 0 of AZD1222 vaccination. The DNA for the CDR3 is TGTGCCAGCAGCCCCGGTCCACCCACTAGCGGCTACAATGAGCAGTTCTTC. This sequence encodes CASSPGPPTSGYNEQFF.